The 29 T cell receptor beta chains in this list originate from one sample, sequenced in a study of blood T cell repertoires in COVID-19. Libraries were prepared by immunoSEQ multiplex PCR; TCRdb keeps only in-frame clonotypes and omits some of them. Of over 95,000 clones in the sample, 75% to 90% were seen once. Material for sequencing was peripheral blood. All receptors derive from a human donor with acute or convalescent COVID-19. The donor label of this sample is uncertain.

V is TRBV28 and J is TRBJ2-3; 8 bases map to TRBD1. The V gene end was trimmed by 5 bases and the J gene end by 6 bases; junction bases not matched to a gene: 7. The CDR3 extends over 14 amino acids. CDR1 and CDR2 from the germline V gene are MDHEN and SYDVKM. CDR3 sequence: CASSRQGQEDTQYF. Written as DNA, the CDR3 is TGTGCCAGCAGTCGACAGGGGCAAGAGGATACGCAGTATTTT.

This chain uses TRBV9 with TRBJ1-2; 9 bases are shared with TRBD1. Germline V gene data show CDR1 as SGDLS and CDR2 as YYNGEE. Germline trimming cut 3 bases from V and 0 bases from J; bases unmatched to any gene: 18. CDR3 length: 20 amino acids. CDR3 in amino acids: CASSGVNRQTGGKTNYGYTF. In nucleotides, the CDR3 is TGTGCCAGCAGCGGAGTGAATCGACAGACAGGGGGAAAAACTAACTATGGCTACACCTTC. Full variable domain (outside the CDR3, taken from reference TRBV9 and TRBJ1-2): DSGVTQTPKHLITATGQRVTLRCSPRSGDLSVYWYQQSLDQGLQFLIQYYNGEERAKGNILERFSAQQFPDLHSELNLSSLELGDSALYFCASSGVNRQTGGKTNYGYTFGSGTRLTVV.

The rearrangement joins TRBV4-1 to TRBJ1-3; perhaps TRBD1 as D (6 bases). The V gene's germline CDR1 is MGHRA and CDR2 YSYEKL. The V and J ends lost 4 bases and 6 bases respectively, with 19 bases between them. The CDR3 loop spans 16 amino acids. In nucleotides, the CDR3 is TGCGCCAGCAGCCTCAGGGGACACCCCACCGAAAACACCATATATTTT. It codes for CASSLRGHPTENTIYF.

This chain uses TRBV28 with TRBJ2-1, with TRBD2 matching over 11 bases. Per the germline V gene, CDR1 is MDHEN and CDR2 is SYDVKM. With V trimmed by 2 bases and J by 8 bases, 11 bases remained unmatched. The CDR3 covers 17 residues. Written as DNA, the CDR3 is TGTGCCAGCAGTTTAGGGGGGACAGGACTAGCGGGCGATGAGCAGTTCTTC. Translation: CASSLGGTGLAGDEQFF.

The chain combines TRBV6-5 with TRBJ1-1; tentatively, D is TRBD1 (6 bases). V lost 8 bases and J lost 0, with 10 bases in between. CDR3 length: 13 residues. Germline V lookup: CDR1 MNHEY, CDR2 SVGAGI. In DNA, the CDR3 is TGTGCCAGCGCGGCAGGGGTGAACACTGAAGCTTTCTTT. This gives the protein CASAAGVNTEAFF.

The chain carries TRBV28 and TRBJ1-4, with 10 bases matching TRBD1. V lost 6 bases and J lost 8; bases outside the gene matches: 6. CDR1 and CDR2 from the germline V gene are MDHEN and SYDVKM. CDR3 length equals 14 residues. CDR3 in DNA: TGTGCCAGCAGCTCCGGGACAGGGGAAGAAAAACTGTTTTTT. This sequence encodes CASSSGTGEEKLFF.

V is TRBV9 and J is TRBJ1-2; D remains ambiguous. Germline values: CDR1 SGDLS, CDR2 YYNGEE. V gave up 0 bases and J gave up 4 bases, with 7 bases separating them. This CDR3 is 13 amino acids long. The CDR3 DNA sequence: TGTGCCAGCAGCGTAGCACAGAGCTATGGCTACACCTTC. Translated: CASSVAQSYGYTF. Full variable domain (outside the CDR3, taken from reference TRBV9 and TRBJ1-2): DSGVTQTPKHLITATGQRVTLRCSPRSGDLSVYWYQQSLDQGLQFLIQYYNGEERAKGNILERFSAQQFPDLHSELNLSSLELGDSALYFCASSVAQSYGYTFGSGTRLTVV.

The CDR3 DNA sequence: TGTGCCACCAGCAGGGACAGGGGGGAAAACTATGGCTACACCTTC. This translates into CATSRDRGENYGYTF. The J gene is TRBJ1-2, the V gene TRBV15; 10 bases are shared with TRBD1. The CDR3 contains 15 residues. In germline, CDR1 is LNHNV, CDR2 YYDKDF (reference sequence). J lost 2 bases, V lost 3 bases, and 3 bases had no gene match. Filled out from reference TRBV15 and TRBJ1-2, the complete variable domain reads DAMVIQNPRYQVTQFGKPVTLSCSQTLNHNVMYWYQQKSSQAPKLLFHYYDKDFNNEADTPDNFQSRRPNTSFCFLDIRSPGLGDTAMYLCATSRDRGENYGYTFGSGTRLTVV.

The table lists this clone with a few counts. V usage is TRBV11-1 and J usage is TRBJ2-7, with a weak D call TRBD2 (6 bases). V dropped 5 bases and J dropped 5 bases, with 16 bases sitting between them. This CDR3 is built from 14 residues. Germline CDR1 SGHAT, CDR2 FQDESV (reference sequence). The CDR3 loop is CASSPLGLYDEQYF. As DNA, the CDR3 is TGTGCCAGCAGCCCTTTGGGACTTTACGACGAGCAGTACTTC.

The chain employs TRBV6-5 and TRBJ1-1, with 9 positions matching TRBD1. The trim removed 6 bases at V and 0 bases at J, leaving 2 bases unmatched. The V gene's germline CDR1 is MNHEY and CDR2 SVGAGI. The CDR3 has 14 residues. The CDR3 nucleotides read TGTGCCAGCAGAAGGACAGGGGTGAACACTGAAGCTTTCTTT. Encoded protein: CASRRTGVNTEAFF.

The J gene is TRBJ2-1, the V gene TRBV7-2; D is ambiguous. Germline loops: CDR1 SGHTA, CDR2 FQGNSA. The CDR3 spans 16 residues. V was trimmed by 1 base and J by 4 bases, leaving 14 bases between them. The CDR3 is CASSLEAVSLYNEQFF. The CDR3 bases are TGTGCCAGCAGCTTAGAGGCGGTGAGCCTTTACAATGAGCAGTTCTTC.

V is TRBV7-9 and J is TRBJ1-3; 9 bases map to TRBD1. In germline, CDR1 is SEHNR, CDR2 FQNEAQ (reference sequence). V was clipped by 8 bases and J by 6 bases; unmatched bases: 11. The CDR3 totals 15 residues. CDR3 in DNA: TGTGCCAGCTACACCGGGACAGGGAAAAAAAACACCATATATTTT. Translated, it gives CASYTGTGKKNTIYF.

J is TRBJ1-4 and V is TRBV6-5; 10 positions match TRBD1. Germline lookup yields CDR1 MNHEY and CDR2 SVGAGI. J lost 8 bases, V lost 6 bases, and 6 bases had no gene match. CDR3 length: 14 residues. The CDR3 DNA is TGTGCCAGCAGGGTGGACAGGGGGAGAGAAAAACTGTTTTTT. It encodes CASRVDRGREKLFF.

The chain is built from TRBV18 and TRBJ2-7, with 7 bases fitting TRBD2. V lost 0 bases, J lost 0 bases, and 5 bases stayed unmatched. Germline loops: CDR1 KGHSH, CDR2 LQKENI. The CDR3 sequence is 16 residues long. The CDR3 loop reads CASSPPGRGSSYEQYF. CDR3 DNA: TGTGCCAGCTCACCACCGGGGAGGGGCAGCTCCTACGAGCAGTACTTC.

The chain combines TRBV6-6 with TRBJ1-2; weak D call: TRBD1 (6 bases). V was shortened by 4 bases and J by 1 base, with 16 bases between the two germline ends. This CDR3 region has 16 residues. Germline values: CDR1 MNHNY, CDR2 SVGAGI (reference sequence). CDR3 region: CASSSAGGGGNYGYTF. The CDR3 DNA is TGTGCCAGCAGTTCAGCGGGGGGAGGGGGTAACTATGGCTACACCTTC.

V and J are TRBV5-1 and TRBJ1-5; TRBD1 is a possible D gene (6 bases). The CDR3 length is 15 residues. CDR1 and CDR2 from the germline V gene are SGHRS and YFSETQ. The ends were cut back, 4 bases at V and 7 bases at J, with 18 bases in the middle. The CDR3 DNA follows: TGCGCCAGCAGCGACGACAGGCCGATAAACCAGCCCCAGCATTTT. The encoded protein is CASSDDRPINQPQHF.

This chain joins TRBV3-1 (or the pseudogene TRBV3-2) and TRBJ2-7; tentatively, D is TRBD2 (5 bases). Germline CDR1 reads LGHDT; CDR2 reads YNNKEL (reference sequence). V was cut by 3 bases and J by 2 bases, with 14 bases left in between. CDR3 length: 15 residues. CDR3 amino acids: CASSHKKAATYEQYF. CDR3 DNA: TGTGCCAGCAGCCATAAAAAAGCGGCGACCTACGAGCAGTACTTC.

The chain couples TRBV11-2 to TRBJ1-2; TRBD1 matches at 7 bases. This CDR3 contains 14 residues. CDR1 is SGHAT, CDR2 FQNNGV, per germline. The V gene end was trimmed by 4 bases and the J gene end by 4 bases; junction bases not matched to a gene: 6. CDR3 sequence (DNA): TGTGCCAGCAGCTCCGGGGACAGCCTCTATGGCTACACCTTC. Translating gives CASSSGDSLYGYTF.

This chain connects TRBV30 to TRBJ1-5; TRBD1 is a possible D gene (5 bases). Deletions cut 2 bases from V and 3 bases from J, with 8 bases between. The CDR3 sequence is 13 residues long. Germline CDR1 reads GTSNPN; CDR2 reads SVGIG (reference sequence). For the CDR3, the DNA is TGTGCCTGGAGTCGCAGGGACAATCAGCCCCAGCATTTT. It specifies CAWSRRDNQPQHF.

The chain recombines TRBV6-2 or TRBV6-3 with TRBJ2-7; no firm D call. Germline-derived CDR1 and CDR2 are MNHEY and SVGEGT. The CDR3 spans 15 residues. V shed 5 bases and J shed 0 bases, with 14 bases lying between them. Here the CDR3 reads CASSGLIENSYEQYF. DNA for the CDR3: TGTGCCAGCAGTGGGCTCATAGAGAACTCCTACGAGCAGTACTTC.

As to this clone: This sample includes further DNA sequences coding for the same CDR3. The rearrangement joins TRBV28 to TRBJ2-1; 11 positions agree with TRBD2. V dropped 4 bases and J dropped 8; count of bases not matched to a gene: 7. Germline CDR1 and CDR2: MDHEN and SYDVKM. This CDR3 spans 15 amino acids. The CDR3 coding sequence is TGTGCCAGCAGTTCGGGTAGTAGCGGGAGGGATGAGCAGTTCTTC. Amino acid sequence: CASSSGSSGRDEQFF.

The chain links TRBV28 to TRBJ1-2, with D unclear. The CDR3 spans 12 residues. V dropped 4 bases and J dropped 11 bases, with 14 bases sitting between them. The germline V gene encodes CDR1 MDHEN and CDR2 SYDVKM. CDR3 amino acids: CASSSSTFSYTF. The CDR3 nucleotides read TGTGCCAGCAGTTCGAGCACCTTTAGTTACACCTTC.

The V and J genes are TRBV4-1 and TRBJ1-1, with no clear D. The germline gives CDR1 MGHRA, CDR2 YSYEKL. Trimming pared 1 base from V and 1 base from J, leaving 13 bases between. The CDR3 is 16 amino acids. CDR3 in amino acids: CASSQVLLSRNTEAFF. CDR3 nucleotides: TGCGCCAGCAGCCAAGTTTTACTGTCGCGGAACACTGAAGCTTTCTTT.

The gene calls are TRBV27 and TRBJ2-3; 11 nucleotides match TRBD2. The CDR3 is made up of 19 amino acids. From germline, CDR1 is MNHEY and CDR2 SMNVEV (reference sequence). Unmatched junction bases numbered 16, after V lost 6 bases and J lost 2 bases. CDR3 nucleotide sequence: TGTGCCAGCAGCACATCTAGCGGGAGGCCCCCCCGAGACACAGATACGCAGTATTTT. This codes for CASSTSSGRPPRDTDTQYF.

V gene TRBV19 combines with J gene TRBJ1-5; no definite D call. The CDR3 loop spans 13 amino acids. Trimming pared 1 base from V and 6 bases from J, leaving 7 bases between. Germline loops: CDR1 LNHDA, CDR2 SQIVND (reference sequence). CDR3 sequence (DNA): TGTGCCAGTAGTATAGCTCCCAGTCAGCCCCAGCATTTT. Residues: CASSIAPSQPQHF. The full variable domain, in which reference TRBV19 and TRBJ1-5 provide the parts outside the CDR3, is DGGITQSPKYLFRKEGQNVTLSCEQNLNHDAMYWYRQDPGQGLRLIYYSQIVNDFQKGDIAEGYSVSREKKESFPLTVTSAQKNPTAFYLCASSIAPSQPQHFGDGTRLSIL.

The genes are TRBV19 and TRBJ2-2, with a tentative D call TRBD1 (6 bases). Trimming left V 2 bases short and J 3 bases short, with 16 bases between. The germline CDR1 and CDR2 sequences are LNHDA and SQIVND (reference sequence). The CDR3 sequence is 17 residues long. CDR3 amino acids: CASSIPSTGIHTGELFF. The CDR3 DNA is TGTGCCAGTAGTATACCCTCTACAGGGATCCACACCGGGGAGCTGTTTTTT.

This clone has only a few counts. The rearrangement joins TRBV4-2 to TRBJ2-4, with 15 bases that match TRBD2. The CDR3 runs 18 residues. The V and J ends lost 4 bases and 6 bases, in that order; junction bases with no gene match: 10. Germline V lookup: CDR1 LGHNA, CDR2 YNFKEQ. DNA for the CDR3: TGTGCCAGCAGCCTATCGGGACTAGCGGGGGGAAGGGGAAACATTCAGTACTTC. Its translation is CASSLSGLAGGRGNIQYF.

The genes are TRBV3-1 (or the pseudogene TRBV3-2) and TRBJ2-7, with 8 bases identical to TRBD2. The CDR3 contains 14 residues. The V and J ends lost 3 bases and 6 bases, in that order; junction bases with no gene match: 7. Germline CDR1 and CDR2: LGHDT and YNNKEL (reference sequence). As DNA, the CDR3 is TGTGCCAGCAGCCAGCCCGGGACTAGTTTCGAGCAGTACTTC. Protein product: CASSQPGTSFEQYF.

The V gene is TRBV7-9, the J gene TRBJ1-1; 7 nucleotides align to TRBD1. This CDR3 region has 14 residues. The germline gives CDR1 SEHNR, CDR2 FQNEAQ (reference sequence). J lost 1 base, V lost 5 bases, and 4 bases had no gene match. The CDR3, as DNA: TGTGCCAGCAGCCAGCGACAGGGGAACACTGAAGCTTTCTTT. The encoded protein is CASSQRQGNTEAFF.